Shown below are 30 T cell receptor beta chains from a single sample sequenced in a study of CD8+ T cells in alopecia areata. Following RNA extraction, reverse transcription yielded cDNA that acted as the sequencing template. Repertoires were generated with immunoSEQ multiplex PCR, while TCRdb's copy carries only in-frame clones and drops some. Of some 150,000 clones listed, about 54% are singletons. The sample's treatment: oral pan-JAK inhibitor, 5-10 mg twice daily. Sequencing was performed on CD4+ T cells sorted from blood, taken at approximately week 60, from a patient treated with tofacitinib. Receptor source: a human donor with alopecia areata.

The V and J genes are TRBV5-1 and TRBJ2-3, with 7 nucleotides matching TRBD1. CDR1 and CDR2 (germline): SGHRS, YFSETQ. The trim removed 0 bases at V and 1 base at J, leaving 2 bases unmatched. The CDR3 has 15 amino acids. The CDR3 DNA reads as TGCGCCAGCAGCTTGGCCGGACAGGGCACAGATACGCAGTATTTT. This gives the protein CASSLAGQGTDTQYF.

The CDR3 nucleotides are TGTGCCAGCAGTCTGGGGACCGAGCAGTACTTC. Translating gives CASSLGTEQYF. This chain connects TRBV6-5 to TRBJ2-7; possibly TRBD1 or TRBD2 for D (5 bases each). This CDR3 spans 11 amino acids. Per germline, CDR1 MNHEY and CDR2 SVGAGI. Trimming removed 5 bases from V and 6 bases from J, with 8 bases in between.

The table lists this clone with a few counts. The rearrangement links TRBV19 to TRBJ2-7; tentative D call: TRBD2 (5 bases). The CDR3 is 13 amino acids. The germline V and J ends were trimmed by 3 bases and 7 bases, with 13 bases remaining between them. Germline-derived CDR1 and CDR2 are LNHDA and SQIVND (reference sequence). The CDR3 DNA reads as TGTGCCAGTAGTATGTGGGTGGAGGAGGAGCAGTACTTC. Translating gives CASSMWVEEEQYF.

The CDR3 DNA follows: TGCAGCGTTGGGACAGGGGTTGGCTACACCTTC. Its translation is CSVGTGVGYTF. V and J are TRBV29-1 and TRBJ1-2, with TRBD1 identical over 9 bases. The CDR3 has 11 residues. Germline CDR1 SQVTM, CDR2 ANQGSEA. The junction had 1 base not matched to a gene; V was cut back by 4 bases and J by 7 bases.

The chain has TRBV6-5 and TRBJ2-1; no firm D call. This CDR3 comprises 13 residues. The germline V gene encodes CDR1 MNHEY and CDR2 SVGAGI. V lost 3 bases and J lost 3, with 6 bases in between. Here the CDR3 reads CASSYGGYNEQFF. The CDR3 region has the DNA TGTGCCAGCAGTTATGGCGGCTACAATGAGCAGTTCTTC.

This clone was counted between two and nine times. This sequence joins TRBV29-1 and TRBJ1-6; tentatively, D is TRBD1 (5 bases). Germline CDR1 and CDR2: SQVTM and ANQGSEA. V was shortened by 6 bases and J by 5 bases, with 11 bases between the two germline ends. The CDR3 contains 13 residues. As DNA, the CDR3 is TGCAGCGTCCGGACAAACCATAATTCACCCCTCCACTTT. Translating gives CSVRTNHNSPLHF.

The gene calls are TRBV30 and TRBJ2-7; D not resolved. Germline CDR1 reads GTSNPN; CDR2 reads SVGIG (reference sequence). The length of the CDR3 is 14 residues. V lost 2 bases to trimming and J lost 3 bases, with 14 bases between them. The CDR3 region is CAWSRNSLYYEQYF. The DNA of the CDR3 is TGTGCCTGGAGTAGGAATAGCCTGTACTACGAGCAGTACTTC.

The chain recombines TRBV4-1 with TRBJ2-3; D assignment may be TRBD1 or TRBD2 (5 bases each). Germline assignment: CDR1 MGHRA and CDR2 YSYEKL. The CDR3 extends over 14 amino acids. The germline V and J ends were trimmed by 0 bases and 4 bases, with 8 bases remaining between them. The CDR3: CASSQERGADTQYF. DNA for the CDR3: TGCGCCAGCAGCCAAGAGAGGGGCGCAGATACGCAGTATTTT.

This clone has only a few counts. This sample includes further DNA sequences coding for the same CDR3. V is TRBV19 and J is TRBJ2-5; 8 bases map to TRBD1. The germline gives CDR1 LNHDA, CDR2 SQIVND (reference sequence). The trim removed 1 base at V and 4 bases at J, leaving 2 bases unmatched. The CDR3 has 14 residues. The CDR3 sequence: CASSIGQGAETQYF. CDR3 nucleotide sequence: TGTGCCAGTAGTATAGGGCAGGGGGCAGAGACCCAGTACTTC. The full variable domain, its missing parts supplied by reference TRBV19 and TRBJ2-5, is DGGITQSPKYLFRKEGQNVTLSCEQNLNHDAMYWYRQDPGQGLRLIYYSQIVNDFQKGDIAEGYSVSREKKESFPLTVTSAQKNPTAFYLCASSIGQGAETQYFGPGTRLLVL.

This sequence joins TRBV6-1 and TRBJ1-1; 7 nucleotides line up with TRBD1. Germline V gene lookup returns CDR1 MNHNS and CDR2 SASEGT. Germline trimming cut 7 bases from V and 1 base from J; bases unmatched to any gene: 9. This CDR3 is built from 15 residues. The CDR3 DNA is TGTGCCAGCACTCCTCGGACAGGACCGAACACTGAAGCTTTCTTT. Its protein is CASTPRTGPNTEAFF.

J is TRBJ2-3 and V is TRBV5-1; the D is unclear. The V end was cut by 2 bases, the J end by 5 bases, with 3 bases between. This CDR3 is 11 amino acids long. CDR1 and CDR2 from the germline V gene are SGHRS and YFSETQ. The CDR3 reads CASSFEDTQYF. In nucleotides, the CDR3 is TGCGCCAGCAGCTTTGAAGATACGCAGTATTTT.

V and J are TRBV7-9 and TRBJ1-1, with a possible D match to TRBD1 (5 bases). With 7 bases removed from V and 5 bases from J, the gap between germline ends came to 14 bases. Germline lookup yields CDR1 SEHNR and CDR2 FQNEAQ (reference sequence). The CDR3 contains 13 residues. The CDR3 protein is CASNARRGTEAFF. The CDR3, as DNA: TGTGCCAGCAACGCTCGGCGGGGGACTGAAGCTTTCTTT.

This clone was detected a few times. The genes are TRBV4-1 and TRBJ1-3; D call uncertain. Germline CDR1 MGHRA, CDR2 YSYEKL. V lost 0 bases, J lost 4 bases, and 7 bases lay in between. The CDR3 has 14 amino acids. CDR3 bases: TGCGCCAGCAGCCAAGAGTCGAGGGGAAACACCATATATTTT. This sequence encodes CASSQESRGNTIYF.

The chain combines TRBV7-6 with TRBJ1-1; D gene ambiguous. V gave up 2 bases and J gave up 3 bases, with 7 bases separating them. Germline values: CDR1 SGHVS, CDR2 FNYEAQ. The CDR3 spans 13 residues. The CDR3 here is CASSLSSYTEAFF. The CDR3 DNA reads TGTGCCAGCAGCTTAAGCTCCTACACTGAAGCTTTCTTT. The full variable domain, in which reference TRBV7-6 and TRBJ1-1 provide the parts outside the CDR3, is GAGVSQSPRYKVTKRGQDVALRCDPISGHVSLYWYRQALGQGPEFLTYFNYEAQQDKSGLPNDRFSAERPEGSISTLTIQRTEQRDSAMYRCASSLSSYTEAFFGQGTRLTVV.

Only a few counts were recorded for this clone. The rearrangement links TRBV10-3 to TRBJ2-3; possible D gene TRBD2, 6 bases. Germline V CDR1 and CDR2: ENHRY, SYGVKD. V lost 11 bases, J lost 0 bases, and 12 bases lay in between. The length of the CDR3 is 13 residues. The CDR3 DNA reads as TGTGCCCTCTCTAGCGAGAGCACAGATACGCAGTATTTT. Translated: CALSSESTDTQYF.

The CDR3 is CASSQVRVTEAFF. DNA for the CDR3: TGTGCCAGCAGCCAAGTGAGAGTCACTGAAGCTTTCTTT. The chain is built from TRBV4-2 and TRBJ1-1, with D unclear. Germline-derived CDR1 and CDR2 are LGHNA and YNFKEQ. V was pared by 1 base and J by 4 bases, with 7 bases between. The CDR3 runs to 13 residues.

The chain has TRBV15 and TRBJ2-5; D might be TRBD1 or TRBD2, each matching 6 bases. The germline V gene has CDR1 LNHNV and CDR2 YYDKDF (reference sequence). V was clipped by 1 base and J by 1 base, with 13 bases between them. This CDR3 is built from 16 residues. The chain's CDR3 is CATSRGGAEGQETQYF. The CDR3 coding sequence is TGTGCCACCAGCAGAGGGGGGGCAGAGGGCCAAGAGACCCAGTACTTC. The full variable domain, with the rest looked up from reference TRBV15 and TRBJ2-5, is DAMVIQNPRYQVTQFGKPVTLSCSQTLNHNVMYWYQQKSSQAPKLLFHYYDKDFNNEADTPDNFQSRRPNTSFCFLDIRSPGLGDTAMYLCATSRGGAEGQETQYFGPGTRLLVL.

In its sample, this clone was seen a few times. The chain has TRBV5-1 and TRBJ1-3; D uncertain. This CDR3 is 14 amino acids long. Per germline, CDR1 SGHRS and CDR2 YFSETQ. The V end was cut by 5 bases, the J end by 0 bases, with 9 bases between. The CDR3 sequence is CASRIGNSGNTIYF. The CDR3 bases are TGCGCCAGCAGGATAGGAAACTCTGGAAACACCATATATTTT.

In its sample, this clone was seen a few times. This chain links TRBV19 with TRBJ2-2; 9 positions agree with TRBD1. Per the germline V gene, CDR1 is LNHDA and CDR2 is SQIVND (reference sequence). This CDR3 has 15 residues. V lost 5 bases to trimming and J lost 3 bases; unmatched junction nucleotides: 4. CDR3 amino acids: CASSPQGADTGELFF. Here the CDR3 DNA reads TGTGCCAGTAGTCCACAGGGGGCGGACACCGGGGAGCTGTTTTTT.

The V and J genes are TRBV7-9 and TRBJ1-2; a possible D gene is TRBD1 (6 bases). Between the trimmed V and J ends, which lost 5 bases and 4 bases, there was a span of 14 bases. Germline loops: CDR1 SEHNR, CDR2 FQNEAQ (reference sequence). This CDR3 comprises 14 residues. CDR3 in amino acids: CASSPDRTPYGYTF. The CDR3 nucleotides read TGTGCCAGCAGCCCAGACAGGACCCCCTATGGCTACACCTTC.

The CDR3 sequence is CASSFGPQTNTGELFF. CDR3 coding DNA: TGTGCCAGCAGCTTTGGGCCGCAGACGAACACCGGGGAGCTGTTTTTT. The genes are TRBV5-6 and TRBJ2-2; D unclear. The CDR3 sequence is 16 residues long. Germline-derived CDR1 and CDR2 are SGHDT and YYEEEE. V lost 2 bases and J lost 0, with 11 bases in between.

This rearrangement joins TRBV2 to TRBJ2-5; a possible D gene is TRBD1 (6 bases). The CDR3 covers 14 residues. V was pared by 7 bases and J by 4 bases, with 16 bases between. Germline V gives CDR1 SNHLY, CDR2 FYNNEI. CDR3 sequence: CASILTGTRETQYF. The CDR3 DNA reads as TGTGCCAGCATTCTGACCGGGACAAGAGAGACCCAGTACTTC.

V usage is TRBV7-9 and J usage is TRBJ2-7; possibly TRBD2 for D (5 bases). CDR3 size: 15 residues. Trimming cost V 5 bases and J 2 bases, with 16 bases left between them. Germline CDR1 SEHNR, CDR2 FQNEAQ (reference sequence). Here the CDR3 DNA reads TGTGCCAGCAGCCCGAGGGCCAACATTGCCTACGAGCAGTACTTC. Translating gives CASSPRANIAYEQYF.

The chain has TRBV30 and TRBJ1-4, with D uncertain. CDR3 length: 15 residues. V dropped 4 bases and J dropped 5 bases, with 17 bases sitting between them. Germline assignment: CDR1 GTSNPN and CDR2 SVGIG (reference sequence). CDR3 protein: CAWNVKVGWNEKLFF. The CDR3 DNA reads TGTGCCTGGAACGTTAAAGTGGGGTGGAATGAAAAACTGTTTTTT.

In regard to this clone: Other nucleotide sequences from this sample produce the same CDR3. The chain employs TRBV5-1 and TRBJ2-5; no firm D call. V was shortened by 4 bases and J by 2 bases, with 6 bases between the two germline ends. CDR3 length: 12 residues. Per germline, CDR1 SGHRS and CDR2 YFSETQ. This CDR3 reads CASSLEQETQYF. In DNA, the CDR3 is TGCGCCAGCAGCCTGGAACAAGAGACCCAGTACTTC.

This chain joins TRBV4-2 and TRBJ1-2; 9 positions agree with TRBD1. The CDR3 runs 15 residues. Trimming removed 0 bases from V and 5 bases from J; junction bases left unmatched: 4. Germline V gene data show CDR1 as LGHNA and CDR2 as YNFKEQ. The CDR3 coding sequence is TGTGCCAGCAGCCAAGATTTGGACAGGGGATATGGCTACACCTTC. Encoded protein: CASSQDLDRGYGYTF.

J is TRBJ1-2 and V is TRBV30; 11 nucleotides match TRBD1. Germline V gene lookup returns CDR1 GTSNPN and CDR2 SVGIG (reference sequence). The CDR3 spans 16 residues. The junction had 12 bases not matched to a gene; V was cut back by 3 bases and J by 6 bases. Here the CDR3 reads CAWSLPTGQGAHGYTF. The DNA for the CDR3 is TGTGCCTGGAGCCTCCCCACAGGACAGGGGGCGCATGGCTACACCTTC.

The CDR3 spells CASSLSTGDGYTF. The DNA of the CDR3 is TGTGCCAGCAGCTTGAGCACAGGGGACGGCTACACCTTC. The J gene is TRBJ1-2, the V gene TRBV5-4; TRBD1 matches 7 bases. Trimming took 1 base from V and 8 from J; bases not matched to a gene: 5. The CDR3 has 13 residues. From germline, CDR1 is SGHNT and CDR2 YYREEE (reference sequence).

V and J are TRBV27 and TRBJ2-2; D is possibly TRBD2 (5 bases). Germline V gene data show CDR1 as MNHEY and CDR2 as SMNVEV (reference sequence). The CDR3 loop spans 13 amino acids. V shed 3 bases and J shed 7 bases, with 9 bases lying between them. The CDR3: CASSFGRGGELFF. In DNA form, the CDR3 reads TGTGCCAGCAGTTTCGGCCGGGGCGGGGAGCTGTTTTTT.

The table lists this clone with a few counts. The chain combines TRBV30 with TRBJ2-2; unclear D gene. This CDR3 contains 14 residues. The germline gives CDR1 GTSNPN, CDR2 SVGIG (reference sequence). Trimming took 2 bases from V and 1 from J, leaving 8 bases between them. The CDR3 loop reads CAWSNSLNTGELFF. For the CDR3, the DNA is TGTGCCTGGAGTAATTCCTTGAACACCGGGGAGCTGTTTTTT.